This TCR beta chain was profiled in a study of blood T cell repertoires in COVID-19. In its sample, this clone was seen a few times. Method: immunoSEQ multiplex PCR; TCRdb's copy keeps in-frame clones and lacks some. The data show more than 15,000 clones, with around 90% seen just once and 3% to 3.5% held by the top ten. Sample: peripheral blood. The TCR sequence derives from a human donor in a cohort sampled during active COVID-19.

The CDR3 DNA sequence: TGTGCCAGCAGCTCCGGTGGGAGCTCCTACAATGAGCAGTTCTTC. This gives the protein CASSSGGSSYNEQFF. This rearrangement joins TRBV7-9 to TRBJ2-1, with a possible D match to TRBD2 (5 bases). This CDR3 contains 15 residues. The germline V and J ends were trimmed by 4 bases and 0 bases, with 10 bases remaining between them. Germline V CDR1 and CDR2: SEHNR, FQNEAQ (reference sequence).